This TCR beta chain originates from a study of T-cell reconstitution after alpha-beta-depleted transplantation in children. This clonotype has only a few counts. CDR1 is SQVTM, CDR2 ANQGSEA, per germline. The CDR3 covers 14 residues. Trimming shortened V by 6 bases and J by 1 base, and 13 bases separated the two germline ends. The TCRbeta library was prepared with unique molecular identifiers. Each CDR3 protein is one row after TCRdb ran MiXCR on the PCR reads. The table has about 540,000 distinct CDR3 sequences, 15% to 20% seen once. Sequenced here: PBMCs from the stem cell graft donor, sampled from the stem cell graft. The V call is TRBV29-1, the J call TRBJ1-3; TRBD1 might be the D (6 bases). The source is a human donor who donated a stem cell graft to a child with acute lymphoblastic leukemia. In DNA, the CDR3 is TGCAGCGTCGGGGGAGGACAGTCTGGAAACACCATATATTTT. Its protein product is CSVGGGQSGNTIYF. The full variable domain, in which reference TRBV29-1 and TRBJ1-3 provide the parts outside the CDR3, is SAVISQKPSRDICQRGTSLTIQCQVDSQVTMMFWYRQQPGQSLTLIATANQGSEATYESGFVIDKFPISRPNLTFSTLTVSNMSPEDSSIYLCSVGGGQSGNTIYFGEGSWLTVV.